The clone carrying this TCR beta chain was observed a handful of times. Its antigen is unknown. The source of the sample is a study of regulatory T cells in long-lasting Graves disease. On the study more broadly: The antithyroid drugs taken by newly diagnosed Graves' patients had been used for under 3 months.

As for time point: newly diagnosed GD, antithyroid drugs for less than 3 months. The TCR library was prepared using RNA isolated from PBMCs. CDR1 and CDR2 (germline): LNHDA, SQIVND (reference sequence). The CDR3 covers 17 residues. V was clipped by 5 bases and J by 0 bases; unmatched bases: 9. TCR beta libraries were built with iRepertoire HTBI primers and Arm-PCR of CDR3 regions. TCRdb called the multiplex PCR reads again in MiXCR, with one record for every CDR3 protein. In the table there are more than 400,000 distinct CDR3 sequences, under 20% of which are singletons. Findings and caveats of the study: There was favoring of TRBV28, TRBJ1-2 and TRBJ2-5 in persistent disease.

These same data were also listed under a study on T cells in Graves' hyperthyroidism and ophthalmopathy.

The receptor comes from a man aged 35 to 55 with Graves disease. The genes are TRBV19 and TRBJ2-7; 11 bases map to TRBD2. The material sequenced was peripheral blood mononuclear cells (PBMCs), taken at new diagnosis, from a patient treated with antithyroid drugs. CDR3 in DNA: TGTGCCAGTAGTGCGAGAGCCGGGACTAGCGGCTCCTACGAGCAGTACTTC. Translation gives CASSARAGTSGSYEQYF.